The source of this T cell receptor beta chain is a study of OX40 agonist ivuxolimab in advanced cancers. Study summary: Hepatocellular carcinoma, melanoma, renal cell or head and neck cancer was diagnosed in the dose-escalation patients.

Exclusion of a patient followed from autoimmune disease history or systemic immunosuppression. Turning to this clone: Its antigen remains unidentified.

Study-wide results and caveats: Clonal expansion in partial responders at 0.1-3.0 mg/kg ranked among the lowest. By week 6 at 0.1 to 3.0 mg/kg, blood CD4+ and CD8+ T cells had expanded clonally.

TCRdb keeps only in-frame clones here, not all; method: immunoSEQ multiplex PCR. The table lists 80,000 or so clones, 84% of them singletons. The clonotype comes from an adult with an advanced solid tumor such as melanoma, head and neck, liver or kidney cancer. Source: CD4+ or CD8+ T cells sorted from blood, taken in a trial of the OX40 agonist ivuxolimab.

The CDR3 DNA reads as TGTGCCAGCAGCGCCGAAAGAGCGTACCAAGAGACCCAGTACTTC. Translating it yields CASSAERAYQETQYF. This chain links TRBV9 with TRBJ2-5, with D uncertain. Trimming pared 3 bases from V and 0 bases from J, leaving 12 bases between. The germline V gene encodes CDR1 SGDLS and CDR2 YYNGEE. The CDR3 extends over 15 amino acids.